This TCR beta chain stems from a study of OX40 agonist ivuxolimab in advanced cancers. The CDR3 has 15 residues. The V gene's germline CDR1 is SGHRS and CDR2 YFSETQ. V lost 4 bases to trimming and J lost 5 bases; unmatched junction nucleotides: 10. The protocol was immunoSEQ multiplex PCR, while the TCRdb copy is restricted to in-frame clones and leaves out a portion. This sample has about 82,000 clones, with roughly nine tenths found just once. The chain couples TRBV5-1 to TRBJ2-7; 9 bases are a match to TRBD1. The TCR was taken from an adult with an advanced solid tumor such as melanoma, head and neck, liver or kidney cancer. Sequences were derived from CD4+ or CD8+ T cells sorted from blood, sampled in a trial of the OX40 agonist ivuxolimab. The CDR3 reads CASSRSGTGSDEQYF. The CDR3 coding sequence is TGCGCCAGCAGCCGCTCCGGGACAGGGAGCGACGAGCAGTACTTC.